The 21 T cell receptor beta chains below come from one sample, sequenced in a study of blood T cell repertoires in COVID-19. Libraries were prepared by immunoSEQ multiplex PCR; TCRdb keeps only in-frame clonotypes and omits some of them. The sample lists 150,000 to 200,000 clones, around nine tenths occurring once. Sequencing used peripheral blood. The receptors were gathered from a woman in her 70s with COVID-19, enrolled during active disease.

Only a few counts were recorded for this clone. The CDR3 nucleotides read TGTGCCAGCAGCCAAGGGCATTCACCCCTCCACTTT. As protein: CASSQGHSPLHF. This chain links TRBV3-1 (or the pseudogene TRBV3-2) with TRBJ1-6; D remains unclear. V dropped 1 base and J dropped 8 bases, with 3 bases sitting between them. CDR1 and CDR2 (germline): LGHDT, YNNKEL (reference sequence). The CDR3 runs to 12 residues.

The chain uses TRBV5-6 and TRBJ2-3; 9 bases align to TRBD2. CDR1 and CDR2 from the germline V gene are SGHDT and YYEEEE. V shed 5 bases, J shed 6 bases, and the junction held 13 bases outside the gene matches. The CDR3 is 16 amino acids. The CDR3 protein is CASSPQMAGGPDTQYF. CDR3 nucleotides: TGTGCCAGCAGTCCCCAGATGGCGGGAGGGCCCGATACGCAGTATTTT.

The V call is TRBV19, the J call TRBJ2-5, with 7 bases that match TRBD2. The germline V gene has CDR1 LNHDA and CDR2 SQIVND (reference sequence). The junction had 7 bases not matched to a gene; V was cut back by 5 bases and J by 4 bases. The CDR3 spans 14 residues. CDR3 sequence: CASSGGGGRETQYF. DNA of the CDR3: TGTGCCAGTAGTGGGGGGGGAGGGCGAGAGACCCAGTACTTC.

V usage is TRBV21-1 and J usage is TRBJ2-1; the listed D gene, TRBD2, was not tested against the DNA. TRBV21-1 is a pseudogene segment. CDR3 length: 18 amino acids. The CDR3 reads CASSKAGGPTASHNEQFF. CDR3 nucleotides: TGTGCCAGCAGCAAAGCGGGGGGGCCCACGGCTTCGCACAATGAGCAGTTCTTC.

The rearrangement joins TRBV14 to TRBJ2-2, with unresolved D. The CDR3 length is 13 residues. Per germline, CDR1 SGHDN and CDR2 FVKESK. Trimming pared 1 base from V and 7 bases from J, leaving 7 bases between. CDR3 residues: CASSQAYGGELFF. As DNA, the CDR3 is TGTGCCAGCAGCCAAGCCTACGGCGGGGAGCTGTTTTTT.

The rearrangement joins TRBV18 to TRBJ2-2; 15 bases map to TRBD2. V was pared by 1 base and J by 5 bases, with 5 bases of the junction left unmatched. CDR3 size: 18 residues. From germline, CDR1 is KGHSH and CDR2 LQKENI. CDR3 DNA: TGTGCCAGCTCACCACAGGGACTAGCGGGAGGCGGAACCGGGGAGCTGTTTTTT. Translation gives CASSPQGLAGGGTGELFF.

The chain recombines TRBV3-1 (or the pseudogene TRBV3-2) with TRBJ1-2, with D uncertain. Trimming shortened V by 4 bases and J by 8 bases, and 14 bases separated the two germline ends. In germline, CDR1 is LGHDT, CDR2 YNNKEL (reference sequence). The CDR3 is made up of 13 amino acids. This chain's CDR3 is CASSPRSLGGYTF. Written as DNA, the CDR3 is TGTGCCAGCAGCCCGCGGTCCCTCGGAGGCTACACCTTC.

The CDR3 loop is CASSYRRELSYEQYF. CDR3 nucleotide sequence: TGTGCCAGCAGTTATAGGCGGGAGTTGTCCTACGAGCAGTACTTC. The chain links TRBV6-5 to TRBJ2-7; 7 nucleotides align to TRBD2. V was clipped by 3 bases and J by 1 base; unmatched bases: 6. The CDR3 loop spans 15 amino acids. Germline CDR1 reads MNHEY; CDR2 reads SVGAGI.

The chain links TRBV30 to TRBJ1-2; D might be TRBD1 (5 bases). The V end was cut by 4 bases, the J end by 2 bases, with 11 bases between. Germline CDR1 is GTSNPN and CDR2 is SVGIG (reference sequence). The CDR3 covers 13 residues. The CDR3 spells CAWNRGGNYGYTF. CDR3 bases: TGTGCCTGGAACCGCGGGGGGAACTATGGCTACACCTTC.

The chain employs TRBV19 and TRBJ1-4; 7 bases line up with TRBD1. Germline CDR1 and CDR2: LNHDA and SQIVND (reference sequence). V lost 10 bases to trimming and J lost 5 bases; unmatched junction nucleotides: 4. This CDR3 is 12 amino acids long. The CDR3 DNA follows: TGTGCCACCCGGGACAGAAATGAAAAACTGTTTTTT. The encoded protein is CATRDRNEKLFF.

The V gene is TRBV5-4, the J gene TRBJ2-6, with D perhaps TRBD1 (6 bases). With 5 bases removed from V and 2 bases from J, the gap between germline ends came to 8 bases. The CDR3 loop spans 14 amino acids. Germline V gene lookup returns CDR1 SGHNT and CDR2 YYREEE (reference sequence). In DNA, the CDR3 is TGTGCCAGCAGGAACAGGGCTGGGGCCAACGTCCTGACTTTC. Its protein product is CASRNRAGANVLTF.

The sample holds one count of this clone. The V call is TRBV2, the J call TRBJ1-6; D is undetermined. Trimming left V 1 base short and J 0 bases short, with 4 bases between. Germline values: CDR1 SNHLY, CDR2 FYNNEI. The CDR3 covers 15 residues. CDR3 residues: CASSEVSSYNSPLHF. CDR3 in DNA: TGTGCCAGCAGTGAAGTGAGCTCCTATAATTCACCCCTCCACTTT.

The chain has TRBV3-1 (or the pseudogene TRBV3-2) and TRBJ2-3; D is possibly TRBD2 (6 bases). Germline values: CDR1 LGHDT, CDR2 YNNKEL (reference sequence). Trimming left V 1 base short and J 0 bases short, with 14 bases between. This CDR3 has 17 amino acids. This chain's CDR3 is CASSQVLGGRSTDTQYF. The CDR3 DNA reads as TGTGCCAGCAGCCAAGTATTGGGAGGTAGGAGCACAGATACGCAGTATTTT.

This clone turned up a few times. The chain is built from TRBV7-3 and TRBJ1-2; 9 bases match TRBD1. Germline V lookup: CDR1 SGHTA, CDR2 FQGTGA. V shed 4 bases, J shed 7 bases, and the junction held 7 bases outside the gene matches. The CDR3 runs to 14 residues. CDR3 nucleotides: TGTGCCAGCAGCTCCGGACAGGGGAATAGTGGCTACACCTTC. Its translation: CASSSGQGNSGYTF.

Details on this clone: In the same sample, other DNA sequences code for this CDR3. The V gene is TRBV11-3, the J gene TRBJ2-2, with D maybe TRBD2 (5 bases). Germline V gene data show CDR1 as SGHNT and CDR2 as YENEEA. The CDR3 totals 12 residues. V lost 3 bases and J lost 8, with 7 bases in between. CDR3 sequence reads: CASSFRGGELFF. The CDR3 nucleotides read TGTGCCAGCAGCTTTAGAGGGGGGGAGCTGTTTTTT. The complete variable domain, with remaining parts taken from reference TRBV11-3 and TRBJ2-2, reads EAGVVQSPRYKIIEKKQPVAFWCNPISGHNTLYWYLQNLGQGPELLIRYENEEAVDDSQLPKDRFSAERLKGVDSTLKIQPAELGDSAVYLCASSFRGGELFFGEGSRLTVL.

The chain couples TRBV19 to TRBJ1-6; no definite D call. Germline loops: CDR1 LNHDA, CDR2 SQIVND (reference sequence). CDR3 length: 13 residues. With 8 bases removed from V and 7 bases from J, the gap between germline ends came to 12 bases. CDR3 residues: CASCSQKNSPLHF. In nucleotides, the CDR3 is TGTGCCAGTTGCTCTCAGAAAAATTCACCCCTCCACTTT.

The chain has TRBV3-1 (or the pseudogene TRBV3-2) and TRBJ2-5; 9 bases align to TRBD1. The CDR3 is 15 amino acids. Germline V lookup: CDR1 LGHDT, CDR2 YNNKEL (reference sequence). Trimming cost V 3 bases and J 5 bases; bases outside gene matches: 7. The DNA for the CDR3 is TGTGCCAGCAGCCATTCTACAGGGGGCGCGGAGACCCAGTACTTC. Translating it yields CASSHSTGGAETQYF.

The chain employs TRBV30 and TRBJ1-1; D possibly corresponds to TRBD1 (6 bases). V gave up 8 bases and J gave up 0 bases, with 16 bases separating them. Germline CDR1 and CDR2: GTSNPN and SVGIG (reference sequence). This CDR3 has 14 residues. The CDR3 reads CARTTGTMNTEAFF. The CDR3 nucleotides read TGTGCCAGAACTACCGGGACAATGAACACTGAAGCTTTCTTT.

V is TRBV7-2 and J is TRBJ1-4, with 8 bases identical to TRBD1. From germline, CDR1 is SGHTA and CDR2 FQGNSA. This CDR3 region has 15 residues. V was clipped by 4 bases and J by 4 bases; unmatched bases: 5. The CDR3 loop reads CASSSGQGHNEKLFF. The CDR3 nucleotides are TGTGCCAGCAGCTCCGGACAGGGTCATAATGAAAAACTGTTTTTT. The full variable domain, its missing parts supplied by reference TRBV7-2 and TRBJ1-4, is GAGVSQSPSNKVTEKGKDVELRCDPISGHTALYWYRQSLGQGLEFLIYFQGNSAPDKSGLPSDRFSAERTGGSVSTLTIQRTQQEDSAVYLCASSSGQGHNEKLFFGSGTQLSVL.

The V call is TRBV5-1, the J call TRBJ1-1, with 8 bases fitting TRBD1. CDR3 length equals 14 residues. Germline lookup yields CDR1 SGHRS and CDR2 YFSETQ. The V gene end was trimmed by 3 bases and the J gene end by 1 base; junction bases not matched to a gene: 2. The DNA of the CDR3 is TGCGCCAGCAGCTACGGACAGGGGAACACTGAAGCTTTCTTT. This codes for CASSYGQGNTEAFF.

The chain has TRBV6-5 and TRBJ1-5; D is ambiguous. CDR3 size: 15 residues. V lost 0 bases to trimming and J lost 4 bases, with 10 bases between them. The germline CDR1 and CDR2 sequences are MNHEY and SVGAGI. The CDR3 sequence: CASSYSIYRNQPQHF. As DNA, the CDR3 is TGTGCCAGCAGTTACTCGATTTATCGGAATCAGCCCCAGCATTTT.